These 18 T cell receptor beta chains were all obtained from the same sample, sequenced in a study of CD8+ T cells in alopecia areata. Isolated RNA was reverse transcribed into cDNA used as the sequencing template. TCRdb's copy holds only in-frame clones and misses some; the assay was immunoSEQ multiplex PCR. The sample comprises 150,000 to 180,000 clones, 40% to 60% of which are singletons, and roughly 21% rests with the top ten. The source was CD8+ T cells sorted from blood, collected at week 0. The receptors originated from a human donor with alopecia areata.

This sequence joins TRBV19 and TRBJ2-1; TRBD2 agrees at 9 bases. J was trimmed by 7 bases and V by 5 bases; bases with no gene match: 9. This CDR3 region has 15 residues. Germline-derived CDR1 and CDR2 are LNHDA and SQIVND (reference sequence). The CDR3 DNA reads TGTGCCAGTAGTCAAGCGGGGGGCCCGTCAAATGAGCAGTTCTTC. Translating it yields CASSQAGGPSNEQFF.

V usage is TRBV4-1 and J usage is TRBJ1-2, with a weak D call TRBD1 (5 bases). This CDR3 is built from 15 residues. The V gene lost 1 base and the J gene lost 0 bases, with 9 bases spanning the gap. The V gene's germline CDR1 is MGHRA and CDR2 YSYEKL. In DNA form, the CDR3 reads TGCGCCAGCAGCCAAGGGGGAGGGGCTAACTATGGCTACACCTTC. It encodes CASSQGGGANYGYTF.

This clone was found a few times. The rearrangement joins TRBV27 to TRBJ1-2, with D perhaps matching TRBD1 (5 bases). Germline V gene data show CDR1 as MNHEY and CDR2 as SMNVEV (reference sequence). The CDR3 is made up of 13 amino acids. Trimming took off 0 bases at V and 8 bases at J, with 10 bases between the two ends. CDR3 sequence (DNA): TGTGCCAGCAGTTTATCAGGGGCCCGCGGCTACACCTTC. Encoded protein: CASSLSGARGYTF.

The chain joins TRBV14 to TRBJ2-1; the D is unclear. Germline assignment: CDR1 SGHDN and CDR2 FVKESK. This CDR3 is built from 13 residues. V lost 1 base, J lost 8 bases, and 9 bases lay in between. The CDR3 DNA reads TGTGCCAGCAGCCAAGTGCACGGTTATGAGCAGTTCTTC. Protein sequence: CASSQVHGYEQFF.

In its sample, this clone was seen many times. The CDR3 sequence is CASSDQGTGYTF. The CDR3 coding sequence is TGTGCCAGTAGTGACCAGGGGACCGGCTACACCTTC. V is TRBV19 and J is TRBJ1-2; TRBD1 might be the D (6 bases). This CDR3 comprises 12 residues. Trimming took off 5 bases at V and 8 bases at J, with 12 bases between the two ends. The germline V gene encodes CDR1 LNHDA and CDR2 SQIVND (reference sequence). Supplemented by reference TRBV19 and TRBJ1-2, the full variable domain reads DGGITQSPKYLFRKEGQNVTLSCEQNLNHDAMYWYRQDPGQGLRLIYYSQIVNDFQKGDIAEGYSVSREKKESFPLTVTSAQKNPTAFYLCASSDQGTGYTFGSGTRLTVV.

This clone was counted between two and nine times. The V gene is TRBV13, the J gene TRBJ1-2, with D possibly matching TRBD1 (5 bases). The germline gives CDR1 PRHDT, CDR2 FYEKMQ (reference sequence). V lost 5 bases, J lost 2 bases, and 15 bases lay in between. CDR3 size: 15 residues. The CDR3, as DNA: TGTGCCAGCAGCGAAGGGTCCAGGGCAAACTATGGCTACACCTTC. Its translation is CASSEGSRANYGYTF.

The chain recombines TRBV6-1 with TRBJ2-3; TRBD2 is a possible D gene (6 bases). Germline lookup yields CDR1 MNHNS and CDR2 SASEGT. The CDR3 loop spans 15 amino acids. Trimming removed 3 bases from V and 2 bases from J, with 12 bases in between. Here the CDR3 reads CASSDGRLHTDTQYF. CDR3 coding DNA: TGTGCCAGCAGTGACGGGAGACTCCACACAGATACGCAGTATTTT.

The V and J genes are TRBV2 and TRBJ1-2; maybe TRBD1 (5 bases). Between the trimmed V and J ends, which lost 6 bases and 3 bases, there was a span of 11 bases. Looked up from germline, CDR1 is SNHLY and CDR2 is FYNNEI. The CDR3 runs to 13 residues. Here the CDR3 reads CASRGPPHYGYTF. DNA for the CDR3: TGTGCCAGCAGGGGACCTCCCCACTATGGCTACACCTTC.

This clone was seen only a few times. This chain uses TRBV25-1 with TRBJ2-1, with D maybe TRBD2 (6 bases). Germline V lookup: CDR1 MGHDK, CDR2 SYGVNS. The CDR3 consists of 10 residues. Trimming removed 2 bases at V and 16 bases at J, with 9 bases between. The CDR3 reads CASSEGGFFF. The DNA of the CDR3 is TGTGCCAGCAGTGAAGGGGGGTTCTTCTTC. Full variable domain (outside the CDR3, taken from reference TRBV25-1 and TRBJ2-1): EADIYQTPRYLVIGTGKKITLECSQTMGHDKMYWYQQDPGMELHLIHYSYGVNSTEKGDLSSESTVSRIRTEHFPLTLESARPSHTSQYLCASSEGGFFFGPGTRLTVL.

This clone has a single count. This CDR3 reads CASSRGTNGIAEAFF. DNA for the CDR3: TGTGCCAGCAGCCGAGGGACAAATGGTATCGCTGAAGCTTTCTTT. This sequence joins TRBV14 and TRBJ1-1; maybe TRBD1 (6 bases). Trimming left V 4 bases short and J 6 bases short, with 18 bases between. The germline gives CDR1 SGHDN, CDR2 FVKESK. This CDR3 spans 15 amino acids.

The chain recombines TRBV7-9 with TRBJ2-1; possible D gene TRBD2, 6 bases. With 3 bases removed from V and 7 bases from J, the gap between germline ends came to 10 bases. The CDR3 length is 13 residues. The germline CDR1 and CDR2 sequences are SEHNR and FQNEAQ (reference sequence). The CDR3 DNA reads TGTGCCAGCAGCTTGTTGGGAGGAAATGAGCAGTTCTTC. Protein product: CASSLLGGNEQFF.

The rearrangement uses TRBV11-2 and TRBJ1-6; D is uncertain. CDR1 is SGHAT and CDR2 is FQNNGV in the germline V gene. The CDR3 runs 12 residues. V lost 5 bases and J lost 9, with 8 bases in between. In nucleotides, the CDR3 is TGTGCCAGCAGCCTAGCAACTTCACCCCTCCACTTT. It codes for CASSLATSPLHF.

This clone occurred a few times. The chain is built from TRBV21-1 and TRBJ2-3. TRBV21-1 is termed a pseudogene. The CDR3 length is 17 residues. This chain's CDR3 is CASSKELQGGLTDTQYF. CDR3 in DNA: TGTGCCAGCAGCAAAGAGTTACAGGGAGGACTCACAGATACGCAGTATTTT.

This clone occurred a few times. This chain uses TRBV7-6 with TRBJ1-5, with D tentatively TRBD1 (5 bases). This CDR3 spans 14 amino acids. V was pared by 4 bases and J by 1 base, with 8 bases between. Germline V gene lookup returns CDR1 SGHVS and CDR2 FNYEAQ. CDR3 coding DNA: TGTGCCAGCAGCTCGGGGGGGAGCAATCAGCCCCAGCATTTT. Protein product: CASSSGGSNQPQHF.

This clone came up a few times. The V and J genes are TRBV25-1 and TRBJ2-5, with D hard to call. The germline gives CDR1 MGHDK, CDR2 SYGVNS. V was pared by 1 base and J by 4 bases, with 4 bases between. The CDR3 sequence is 12 residues long. CDR3 region: CASSESPETQYF. The CDR3 DNA is TGTGCCAGCAGTGAATCTCCAGAGACCCAGTACTTC.

V is TRBV2 and J is TRBJ2-6, with D possibly being TRBD2 (5 bases). Trimming shortened V by 0 bases and J by 6 bases, and 12 bases separated the two germline ends. CDR1 is SNHLY, CDR2 FYNNEI, per germline. This CDR3 region has 16 residues. CDR3 sequence: CASSEALEGQANVLTF. DNA of the CDR3: TGTGCCAGCAGTGAAGCGCTTGAGGGTCAGGCCAACGTCCTGACTTTC.

This clone was detected once. This chain uses TRBV29-1 with TRBJ1-2, with D maybe TRBD1 (5 bases). Looked up from germline, CDR1 is SQVTM and CDR2 is ANQGSEA. The CDR3 totals 16 residues. With 1 base removed from V and 5 bases from J, the gap between germline ends came to 20 bases. The CDR3 protein is CSVEAGALGGSYGYTF. Here the CDR3 DNA reads TGCAGCGTTGAAGCTGGGGCCCTCGGTGGGTCTTATGGCTACACCTTC.

The table lists this clone with many counts. V and J are TRBV7-2 and TRBJ2-3; tentatively, D is TRBD2 (5 bases). Trimming stripped 7 bases from V and 3 bases from J, with 20 bases between. This CDR3 has 16 residues. The V gene's germline CDR1 is SGHTA and CDR2 FQGNSA. The CDR3 DNA reads as TGTGCCAGCACCCTCGGACGGTCCTGGAGGACAGATACGCAGTATTTT. Protein: CASTLGRSWRTDTQYF.